This T cell receptor beta chain originates from a study of blood T cell repertoires in COVID-19. At the level of the study: The United States, Italy and Spain supplied acute and convalescent COVID-19 samples. T cells, B-cell-depleted T cells, or PBMCs supplied cDNA or gDNA.

Seattle patients were enrolled while actively infected and followed longitudinally. Original handling: Amplification from reference gene primers served as the basis for estimated nucleated cell counts. Measured with immunoSEQ multiplex PCR; TCRdb has only the in-frame clones, and not every one. V and J calls and clone size come straight from that table; D and trimming were deduced from the DNA. The sample shows more than 350,000 clones, approximately 87% of them seen only once. CDR3 length: 14 residues. Germline CDR1 reads SGHNT; CDR2 reads YYREEE (reference sequence). Trimming at V came to 2 bases and at J to 7 bases, leaving 5 bases not matched to a gene.

Sequencing was carried out using peripheral blood. The sequence was collected from a woman in her thirties with COVID-19, enrolled during active disease. The V and J genes are TRBV5-4 and TRBJ2-1; 8 bases match TRBD2. The CDR3 DNA reads TGTGCCAGCAGCTTCAGACCTAGCGGGAATGAGCAGTTCTTC. This translates into CASSFRPSGNEQFF.